A selection of T cell receptor beta chains follows, all from one sample in a study of cytotoxic CD8 clonotypes in ibrutinib-treated CLL. Method: immunoSEQ multiplex PCR; TCRdb's copy keeps in-frame clones and lacks some. This sample has some 150,000 clones; approximately 80% occur once, and the top ten carry 25% to 30%. Sequences were derived from PBMCs, sampled after 12 months of ibrutinib treatment. Every receptor here comes from a human donor with chronic lymphocytic leukemia. Each CDR3 is given with its conserved first and last residue. A D gene is named only where the DNA matches it firmly. Some rows mark clone size as missing; the rest say once, few, many or name a class of expanded clone.

j_call d_call v_call clone_size cdr3_nt cdr3_aa
TRBJ2-3 TRBD2 TRBV6-5 - TGTGCCAGCAGTTACTCCAGCGGGGGAGGGACAGATACGCAGTATTTT CASSYSSGGGTDTQYF
TRBJ2-2 - TRBV10-3 few TGTGCCATCAAACGGGACACCGGTCCTGTGAAGCTGTTTTTT CAIKRDTGPVKLFF
TRBJ2-1 - TRBV4-3 - TGCGCCAGCAGCCAAGTAGATAGGGGCTACAATGAGCAGTTCTTC CASSQVDRGYNEQFF
TRBJ1-5 - TRBV27 - TGTGCCAGCAGTCCCGGTGGCAGTCTTTTCGGGCAGCCCCAGCATTTT CASSPGGSLFGQPQHF
TRBJ2-3 - TRBV9 - TGTGCCAGCAGCGTAGAAGTCCCAGATACGCAGTATTTT CASSVEVPDTQYF
TRBJ1-2 TRBD1 TRBV9 once TGTGCCAGCAGCGCGAACCGGGACAGGGGTGAAAAGGTGTATGGCTACACCTTC CASSANRDRGEKVYGYTF
TRBJ1-4 TRBD1 TRBV10-2 - TGCGCCAGCAGTGAGCCGGCAGGGGGAGAAGAAAAACTGTTTTTT CASSEPAGGEEKLFF
TRBJ2-2 TRBD2 TRBV7-8 - TGTGCCAGCAGCTCAACTAGCGGGAGGGCCCTGGGCGGGGAGCTGTTTTTT CASSSTSGRALGGELFF
TRBJ1-1 - TRBV30 - TGTGCCTGGAGTCGGCCTGTAGCCGTGAACACTGAAGCTTTCTTT CAWSRPVAVNTEAFF
TRBJ1-6 - TRBV7-6 - TGTGCCAGCAGCTTAGACTTAGGGTCACCCCTCCACTTT CASSLDLGSPLHF
TRBJ2-7 - TRBV11-2 - TGTGCCAGCAGCCACTCTCAGGACTACGAGCAGTACTTC CASSHSQDYEQYF
TRBJ1-5 - TRBV12-5 - TGTGCTAGTGGTACAGGGTATAGCAATCAGCCCCAGCATTTT CASGTGYSNQPQHF
TRBJ2-1 - TRBV5-5 - TGTGCCAGCAGGGACCAGAACAATGAGCAGTTCTTC CASRDQNNEQFF
TRBJ1-4 - TRBV15 - TGTGCCACCAGCAGCCCGCCGGGGCAGTTTAATGAAAAACTGTTTTTT CATSSPPGQFNEKLFF
TRBJ1-4 TRBD1 TRBV28 - TGTGCCAGTCAGACAGGGCCAAACAATGAAAAACTGTTTTTT CASQTGPNNEKLFF
TRBJ2-2 - TRBV18 - TGTGCCAGCTCCCCCGCCTGGACAGCCACCGGGGAGCTGTTTTTT CASSPAWTATGELFF
TRBJ1-6 - TRBV7-9 - TGTGCCAGCAGCTTAGACAGGTATAATTCACCCCTCCACTTT CASSLDRYNSPLHF
TRBJ2-7 - TRBV7-9 - TGTGCCAGCAGCCAAGAGTGGGTGGGCAGGCGGTCCGAGCAGTACTTC CASSQEWVGRRSEQYF
TRBJ1-5 - TRBV2 - TGTGCCAGCAGTGAAGGTATCCACCTTAGCAATCAGCCCCAGCATTTT CASSEGIHLSNQPQHF
TRBJ2-3 TRBD2 TRBV6-4 - TGTGCCAGCAGTGACAGACTAGCCGGCACAGATACGCAGTATTTT CASSDRLAGTDTQYF
TRBJ2-7 - TRBV5-1 once TGCGCCAGCAGCTTGGTGCAGGGGGAGGACGAGCAGTACTTC CASSLVQGEDEQYF
TRBJ2-1 - TRBV7-7 - TGTGCCAGCAGCTTAGACAGGTCGAATGAGCAGTTCTTC CASSLDRSNEQFF
TRBJ2-3 TRBD2 TRBV13 - TGTGCCAGCAGCTTCCCTAGCGGGGGGTTCGGAGATACGCAGTATTTT CASSFPSGGFGDTQYF
TRBJ2-7 - TRBV7-6 - TGTGCCAGCAGCTTAGAGGTAGAAGCCTACGAGCAGTACTTC CASSLEVEAYEQYF
TRBJ2-2 - TRBV7-3 few TGTGCCAGCAGCTTACGGGTGGGCGGGGAGCTGTTTTTT CASSLRVGGELFF
TRBJ1-4 TRBD1 TRBV6-5 - TGTGCCAGCAGTTACAGGGACAGGGGGCAAAAACTGTTTTTT CASSYRDRGQKLFF
TRBJ2-7 TRBD1 TRBV11-3 - TGTGCCAGCAGCCGGACAGGGTCCCACGAGCAGTACTTC CASSRTGSHEQYF
TRBJ1-2 - TRBV10-3 once TGTGCCATCAGTAAAAAACAGGAGAACTATGGCTACACCTTC CAISKKQENYGYTF
TRBJ1-1 - TRBV30 - TGTGCCTGGAGTGTGCGGGGCAGCAACTACTTT CAWSVRGSNYF
TRBJ1-1 - TRBV19 - TGTGCCAGTAAGGGGAGACGGAATATGAACACTGAAGCTTTCTTT CASKGRRNMNTEAFF
TRBJ2-2 - TRBV30 - TGTGCCTGGAGTGTACGTGGTCTAGGGGACGGGGAGCTGTTTTTT CAWSVRGLGDGELFF
TRBJ1-4 - TRBV25-1 - TGTGCCAGCAATTATGGGCAGAATGAAAAACTGTTTTTT CASNYGQNEKLFF
TRBJ1-3 TRBD1 TRBV19 - TGTGCCAGTAGCCGTGCGACAGGGCCCACGGGGGGAAACACCATATATTTT CASSRATGPTGGNTIYF
TRBJ1-4 - TRBV21-1 - TGTGCCAGCAGCAAAGAATCCGGGACACCGACTAATGAAAAACTGTTTTTT CASSKESGTPTNEKLFF
TRBJ2-1 - TRBV5-1 - TGCGCCAGCAGCTTAGACGGACGATCGGGCAATGAGCAGTTCTTC CASSLDGRSGNEQFF
TRBJ2-7 - TRBV10-3 - TGTGCCATCAGTGAGTCTACCTACGAGCAGTACTTC CAISESTYEQYF
TRBJ2-3 TRBD1 TRBV27 - TGTGCCAGCAGTTCAGGACAGGGGAGCACAGATACGCAGTATTTT CASSSGQGSTDTQYF
TRBJ2-7 - TRBV28 - TGTGCCAGCAGTTTAGCTTCGGGACACAGCTCCTACGAGCAGTACTTC CASSLASGHSSYEQYF
TRBJ1-1 TRBD1 TRBV9 - TGTGCCAGCAGCGTAGCCCATACGACAGGGAGGGTTGAAGCTTTCTTT CASSVAHTTGRVEAFF